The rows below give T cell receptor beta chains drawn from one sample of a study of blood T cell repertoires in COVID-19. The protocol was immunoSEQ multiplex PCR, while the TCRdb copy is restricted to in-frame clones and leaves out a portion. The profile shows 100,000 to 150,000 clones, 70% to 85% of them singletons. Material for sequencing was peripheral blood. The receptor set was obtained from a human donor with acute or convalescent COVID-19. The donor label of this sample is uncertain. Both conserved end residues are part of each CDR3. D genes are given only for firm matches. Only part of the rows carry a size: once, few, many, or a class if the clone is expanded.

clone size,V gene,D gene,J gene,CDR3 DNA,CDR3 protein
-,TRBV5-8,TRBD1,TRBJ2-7,TGTGCCAGCAGCTTGCCCCCACCCGGGACAGGGGGTAACGAGCAGTACTTC,CASSLPPPGTGGNEQYF
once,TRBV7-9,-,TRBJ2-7,TGTGCCAGCAGCTATACGGGCCCCGGGAGCTACGAGCAGTACTTC,CASSYTGPGSYEQYF
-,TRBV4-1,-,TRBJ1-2,TGCGCCAGCAGCCAAGACCCTATGCGAAATCCCGGGGATAACTATGGCTACACCTTC,CASSQDPMRNPGDNYGYTF
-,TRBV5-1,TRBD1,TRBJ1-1,TGCGCCAGCAGGACACAGGGGGTGAACACTGAAGCTTTCTTT,CASRTQGVNTEAFF
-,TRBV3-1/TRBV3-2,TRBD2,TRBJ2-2,TGTGCCAGCAGCCCAACTCACGCGGGAGGGGCCGGGGAGCTGTTTTTT,CASSPTHAGGAGELFF
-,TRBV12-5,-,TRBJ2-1,TGTGCTAGTGGTCCCAGGACAGTAAGCTCCTACAATGAGCAGTTCTTC,CASGPRTVSSYNEQFF
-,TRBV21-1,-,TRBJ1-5,TGTGCCAGCAGCAATGACAGGGTGTATCAGCCCCAGCATTTT,CASSNDRVYQPQHF
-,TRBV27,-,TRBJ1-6,TGTGCCAGCAGTCTCAGGGGTTCACCCCTCCACTTT,CASSLRGSPLHF
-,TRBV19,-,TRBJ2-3,TGTGCCAGTACCCCCCGGGGAGCGGTCACAGATACGCAGTATTTT,CASTPRGAVTDTQYF
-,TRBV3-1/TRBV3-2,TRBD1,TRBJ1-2,TGTGCCAGCAGCCTAACAGGGGGTATGTTGCGCGACTATGGCTACACCTTC,CASSLTGGMLRDYGYTF
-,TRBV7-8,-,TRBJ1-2,TGTGCCAGCAGCCAAGGGACACCACTTTTGGGCTATGGCTACACCTTC,CASSQGTPLLGYGYTF
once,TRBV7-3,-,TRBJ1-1,TGTGCCAGCAGCCCCCAGGGATTGAACACTGAAGCTTTCTTT,CASSPQGLNTEAFF